Listed below are T cell receptor beta chains from one sample, sequenced in a study of blood T cells in healthy people across ages. One entry per CDR3 protein results from TCRdb running MiXCR on the 5' RACE reads. The table includes 1.5 million to 2 million distinct CDR3 sequences, roughly 30% detected once. Sequenced: blood. These receptors were collected from a woman aged 25 to 39 in good health. Both conserved end residues are part of each CDR3. The D gene is left open where the match is weak. Expanded clones get a size class; other rows say once, few or many, or leave the size out.

>TRBJ2-7|-|TRBV6-5|few
CAIGPAAEQYF
TGTGCCATCGGACCAGCCGCCGAGCAGTACTTC
>TRBJ2-3|TRBD2|TRBV12-3/TRBV12-4|-
CASSLGRGSQYF
TGTGCCAGCAGTTTAGGGCGGGGGTCGCAGTATTTT
>TRBJ1-1|-|TRBV12-3/TRBV12-4|-
CASTPRGGSAEAFF
TGTGCCAGCACCCCTCGGGGAGGTAGTGCTGAAGCTTTCTTT
>TRBJ2-7|-|TRBV5-6|-
CASSSGENEQYF
TGTGCCAGCAGCTCAGGGGAGAACGAGCAGTACTTC
>TRBJ2-7|-|TRBV11-2|-
CASSLRFQGASEQYF
TGTGCCAGCAGCTTACGATTTCAGGGTGCTTCCGAGCAGTACTTC
>TRBJ2-4|TRBD1|TRBV5-5|many
CASSVTGGLDIQYF
TGTGCCAGCAGCGTTACAGGGGGGCTAGACATTCAGTACTTC
>TRBJ2-5|TRBD2|TRBV15|few
CATSRGGGGEQETQYF
TGTGCCACCAGCAGAGGGGGGGGAGGTGAGCAAGAGACCCAGTACTTC
>TRBJ2-1|TRBD1|TRBV20-1|-
CSAGGTGSDEQFF
TGCAGTGCTGGGGGGACAGGTAGCGATGAGCAGTTCTTC
>TRBJ2-1|TRBD1|TRBV5-1|many
CASSFSQGAYEQFF
TGCGCCAGCAGCTTTTCGCAGGGGGCCTATGAGCAGTTCTTC
>TRBJ1-3|-|TRBV5-1|-
CASSLVTGPSGNTIYF
TGCGCCAGCAGCTTGGTGACGGGACCTTCTGGAAACACCATATATTTT
>TRBJ2-7|TRBD2|TRBV12-3/TRBV12-4|few
CASRAGTSGINEQYF
TGTGCCAGCAGGGCCGGGACTAGCGGGATCAACGAGCAGTACTTC
>TRBJ2-7|TRBD2|TRBV4-3|many
CASSPSGSRDEQYF
TGCGCCAGCAGCCCAAGCGGGAGTCGGGACGAGCAGTACTTC
>TRBJ2-3|-|TRBV19|few
CASRAPSGPSTDTQYF
TGTGCCAGTAGGGCGCCAAGCGGGCCTAGCACAGATACGCAGTATTTT
>TRBJ2-4|-|TRBV11-2|few
CASSPGGHGQYF
TGTGCCAGCAGCCCCGGAGGGCATGGGCAGTACTTC